This T cell receptor (beta chain) was recovered during a study of blood T cell repertoires in COVID-19. Libraries were prepared by immunoSEQ multiplex PCR; TCRdb keeps only in-frame clonotypes and omits some of them. The sample lists 100,000 to 120,000 clones, around 85% occurring once. This clone was seen a few times. Other nucleotide sequences in the sample specify the same CDR3. This CDR3 spans 12 amino acids. Germline V lookup: CDR1 SGDLS, CDR2 YYNGEE. V dropped 0 bases and J dropped 7 bases, with 7 bases sitting between them. The TCR sequence derives from a woman between 55 and 75 years old with COVID-19, enrolled during active disease. V usage is TRBV9 and J usage is TRBJ1-1; unclear D gene. The sample comprised peripheral blood. The CDR3 sequence is CASSVVESEAFF. In DNA, the CDR3 is TGTGCCAGCAGCGTAGTAGAGAGTGAAGCTTTCTTT.